The T cell receptor beta chain under discussion was sequenced for a study of OX40 agonist ivuxolimab in advanced cancers. About the study as a whole: Ivuxolimab was a fully human IgG2 agonistic monoclonal antibody targeting the costimulatory receptor OX40 (CD134). The dose-escalation cohort was about 83% male with a mean age of about 60 years, ranging from roughly 20 to 80. Intravenous ivuxolimab was administered to patients every 2 weeks at six dose levels: 0.01, 0.1, 0.3, 1.5, 3 and 10 mg/kg. Patients were allowed to have had prior anti-PD-1, anti-PD-L1 or anti-CTLA-4 therapy, and approximately 41% of the dose-escalation patients had previously received checkpoint inhibitors. The paper reports the monotherapy dose-escalation portion (N of about 47 patients) of the phase I ivuxolimab trial. The point of sequencing TCRbeta in the periphery was to test whether ivuxolimab changed TCR sequence diversity and drove clonal T-cell expansion. Among the roughly 50 dose-escalation patients, around 19 had hepatocellular carcinoma, roughly 15 melanoma, 9 renal cell carcinoma and 9 head and neck cancer. Partial responses were achieved by three dose-escalation patients, of whom one had hepatocellular carcinoma and two had cutaneous melanoma.

Details on this clone: No cognate antigen has been identified for it. No qualities accompany the bases; no much larger clone lies one base away.

For sequencing of the TCRbeta CDR3 region, genomic DNA was extracted from the sorted cells. TCRbeta CDR3 regions were sequenced using the immunoSEQ Assay. TCRdb re-hosts the immuneACCESS table, in-frame sequences only. Its copies lack some clones; in the studies checked, an unresolved V gene accounts for under half of them, and the cause for the rest is not known. Counted in this sample were about 58,000 clones; around 83% of them appeared once. Together, the top ten hold approximately 1.2% of the sample. Counted from cysteine to phenylalanine, this CDR3 has 13 amino acids. The retained sequence is limited to the CDR3, 39 bases, with the frame set at the first base. The junction shows trimming of 4 bases on V and 5 bases on J, plus 9 bases between the germline ends. Based on the germline V gene, the CDR1 and CDR2 sequences are ENHRY and SYGVKD. Patients with autoimmune disease history or receiving systemic immunosuppression were excluded from the trial. Peripheral blood for TCR sequencing was drawn from every dose cohort at baseline, at cycle 4 day 1 and at cycle 7 day 1. The samples were drawn from a first-in-human, open-label, multicenter phase I dose-escalation trial of ivuxolimab. Adults with locally advanced or metastatic melanoma, renal cell carcinoma, hepatocellular carcinoma or head and neck squamous cell carcinoma were enrolled in the trial. Before TCR sequencing, CD4+ T cells and CD8+ T cells from peripheral blood were sorted into separate populations.

Broader findings and caveats from the paper: After ivuxolimab, more expanded clones were found on average in CD8+ T cells than in CD4+ T cells. At doses of 0.1 to 3.0 mg/kg, clonal expansion of both CD4+ and CD8+ blood T cells was observed from baseline to week 6. Low levels of normalized T-cell clonal expansion were also shown by some nonresponding patients. Partial responders in the 0.1-3.0 mg/kg groups had among the lowest normalized peripheral clonal expansion, especially among CD8+ T cells. The antigen specificity of the clonally expanded peripheral T cells was not determined.

Sequenced here: CD4+ or CD8+ T cells sorted from blood, sampled in a trial of the OX40 agonist ivuxolimab. The rearrangement combines TRBV10-3 with TRBJ2-1; the D segment may tentatively be TRBD1 or TRBD2, each giving 5 matched bases. The origin of this receptor is an adult with an advanced solid tumor such as melanoma, head and neck, liver or kidney cancer. The DNA reads TGTGCCATCAGTGTACGGGGCGACAATGAGCAGTTCTTC. Its protein is CAISVRGDNEQFF.